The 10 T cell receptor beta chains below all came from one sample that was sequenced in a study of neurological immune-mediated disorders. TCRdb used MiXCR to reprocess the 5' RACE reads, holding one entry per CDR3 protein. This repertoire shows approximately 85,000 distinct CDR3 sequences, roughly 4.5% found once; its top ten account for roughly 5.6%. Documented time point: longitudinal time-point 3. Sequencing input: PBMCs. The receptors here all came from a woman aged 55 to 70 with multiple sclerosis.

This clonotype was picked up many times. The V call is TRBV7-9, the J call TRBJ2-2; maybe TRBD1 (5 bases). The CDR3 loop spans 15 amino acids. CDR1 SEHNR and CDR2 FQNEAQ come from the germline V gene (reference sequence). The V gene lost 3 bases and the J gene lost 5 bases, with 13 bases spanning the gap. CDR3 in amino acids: CASSFGQGRTGELFF. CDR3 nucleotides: TGTGCCAGCAGCTTTGGGCAGGGCCGGACCGGGGAGCTGTTTTTT.

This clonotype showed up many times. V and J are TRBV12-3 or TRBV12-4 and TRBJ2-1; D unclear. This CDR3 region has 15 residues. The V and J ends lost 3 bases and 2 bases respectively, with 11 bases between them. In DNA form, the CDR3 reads TGTGCCAGCAGTTTTGGTGGGTTCGCCTACAATGAGCAGTTCTTC. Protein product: CASSFGGFAYNEQFF.

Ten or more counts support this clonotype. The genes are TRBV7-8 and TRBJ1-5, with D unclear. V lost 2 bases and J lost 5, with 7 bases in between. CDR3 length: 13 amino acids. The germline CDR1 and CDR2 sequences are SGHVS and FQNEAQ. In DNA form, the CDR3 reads TGTGCCAGCAGCTTAAACAGAGATCAGCCCCAGCATTTT. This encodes CASSLNRDQPQHF.

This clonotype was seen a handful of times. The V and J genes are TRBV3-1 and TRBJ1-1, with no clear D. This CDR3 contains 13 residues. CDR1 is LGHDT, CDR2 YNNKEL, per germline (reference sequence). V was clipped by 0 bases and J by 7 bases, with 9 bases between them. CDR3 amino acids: CASSQEGGSEAFF. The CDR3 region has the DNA TGTGCCAGCAGCCAAGAGGGAGGGAGTGAAGCTTTCTTT.

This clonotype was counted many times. The CDR3 nucleotides are TGTGCCACCAGCAGGGAGACAGGGATATTGGTTGCCGGGGAGCTGTTTTTT. It translates to CATSRETGILVAGELFF. The gene calls are TRBV15 and TRBJ2-2, with TRBD1 matching 7 bases. CDR1 is LNHNV, CDR2 YYDKDF, per germline (reference sequence). CDR3 length: 17 amino acids. Trimming took 3 bases from V and 6 from J; bases not matched to a gene: 13.

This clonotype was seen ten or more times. The CDR3 DNA reads TGTGCCAGCGGGGGTCTTGGTGAAAAACTGTTTTTT. As protein: CASGGLGEKLFF. This chain links TRBV28 with TRBJ1-4; D perhaps matches TRBD1 (5 bases). The CDR3 is made up of 12 amino acids. Trimming took 8 bases from V and 7 from J, leaving 11 bases between them. The germline V gene encodes CDR1 MDHEN and CDR2 SYDVKM.

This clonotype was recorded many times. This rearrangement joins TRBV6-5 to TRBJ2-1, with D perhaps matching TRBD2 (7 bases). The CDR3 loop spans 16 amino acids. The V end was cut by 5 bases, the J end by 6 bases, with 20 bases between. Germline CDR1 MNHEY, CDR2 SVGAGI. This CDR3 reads CASSPRGALGGNEQFF. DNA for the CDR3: TGTGCCAGCAGTCCTCGGGGGGCGTTGGGTGGCAATGAGCAGTTCTTC.

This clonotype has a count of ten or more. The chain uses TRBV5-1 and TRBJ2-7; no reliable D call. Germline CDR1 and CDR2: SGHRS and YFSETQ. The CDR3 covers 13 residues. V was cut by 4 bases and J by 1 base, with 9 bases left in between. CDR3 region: CASSPAGSYEQYF. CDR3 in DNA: TGCGCCAGCAGCCCAGCCGGGTCCTACGAGCAGTACTTC.

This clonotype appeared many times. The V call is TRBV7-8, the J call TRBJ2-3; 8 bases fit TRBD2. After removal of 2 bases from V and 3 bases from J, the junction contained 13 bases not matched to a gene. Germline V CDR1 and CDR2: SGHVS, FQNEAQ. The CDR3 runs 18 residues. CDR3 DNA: TGTGCCAGCAGCTTATCAGCGGTCGCGGGAGGTCGGACAGATACGCAGTATTTT. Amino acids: CASSLSAVAGGRTDTQYF.

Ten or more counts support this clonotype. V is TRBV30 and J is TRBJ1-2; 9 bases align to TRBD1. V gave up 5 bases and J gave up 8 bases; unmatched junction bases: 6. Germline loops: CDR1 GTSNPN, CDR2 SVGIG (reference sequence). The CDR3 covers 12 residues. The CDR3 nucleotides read TGTGCCTGGGCGAGGGACAGGGAAGGCTACACCTTC. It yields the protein CAWARDREGYTF.